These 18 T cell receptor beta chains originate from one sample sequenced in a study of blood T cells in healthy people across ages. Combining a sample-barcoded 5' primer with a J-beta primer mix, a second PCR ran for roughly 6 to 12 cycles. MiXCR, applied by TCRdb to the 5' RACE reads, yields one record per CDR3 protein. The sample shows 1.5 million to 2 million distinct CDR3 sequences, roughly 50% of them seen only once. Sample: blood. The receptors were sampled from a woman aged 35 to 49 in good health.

CDR3 bases: TGCGCCAGCAGAGAGGGGGCAGGTGAAAAACTGTTTTTT. Its translation: CASREGAGEKLFF. This chain links TRBV10-2 with TRBJ1-4, with TRBD1 identical over 7 bases. The junction had 5 bases not matched to a gene; V was cut back by 6 bases and J by 7 bases. The CDR3 is made up of 13 amino acids. Germline V gene sequence: CDR1 WSHSY, CDR2 SAAADI.

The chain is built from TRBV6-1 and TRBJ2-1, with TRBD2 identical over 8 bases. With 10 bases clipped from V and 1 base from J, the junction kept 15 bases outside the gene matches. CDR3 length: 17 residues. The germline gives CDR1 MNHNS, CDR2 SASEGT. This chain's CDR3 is CAIPLGSGGLSYNEQFF. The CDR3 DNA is TGTGCCATCCCACTCGGAAGCGGGGGCCTTTCCTACAATGAGCAGTTCTTC.

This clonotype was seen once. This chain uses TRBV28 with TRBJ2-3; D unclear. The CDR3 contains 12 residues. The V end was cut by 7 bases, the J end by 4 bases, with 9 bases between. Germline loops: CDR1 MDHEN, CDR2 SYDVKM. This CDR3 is CASTKPPDTQYF. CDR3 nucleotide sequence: TGTGCCAGCACCAAACCCCCAGATACGCAGTATTTT.

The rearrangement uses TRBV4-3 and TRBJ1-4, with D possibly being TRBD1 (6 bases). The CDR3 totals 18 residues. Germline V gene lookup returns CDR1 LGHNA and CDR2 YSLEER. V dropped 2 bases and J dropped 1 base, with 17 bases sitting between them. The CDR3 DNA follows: TGCGCCAGCAGCCAAAGAGTTCCGCACAGGGTAACTAATGAAAAACTGTTTTTT. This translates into CASSQRVPHRVTNEKLFF.

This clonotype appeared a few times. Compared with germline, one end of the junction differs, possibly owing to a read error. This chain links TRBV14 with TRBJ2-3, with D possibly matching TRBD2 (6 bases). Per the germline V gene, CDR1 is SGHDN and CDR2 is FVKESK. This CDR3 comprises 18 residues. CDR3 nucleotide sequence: TGTGCCAGCAGCCACGTAGCGGTAGGAGGGATGAGCACGGATACGCAGTATTTT. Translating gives CASSHVAVGGMSTDTQYF.

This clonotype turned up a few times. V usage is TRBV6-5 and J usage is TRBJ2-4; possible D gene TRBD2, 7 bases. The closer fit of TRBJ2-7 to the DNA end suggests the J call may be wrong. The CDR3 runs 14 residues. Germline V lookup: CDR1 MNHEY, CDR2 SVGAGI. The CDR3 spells CASRKGGSSYEQYF. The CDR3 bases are TGTGCCAGCAGGAAGGGGGGGAGCTCCTACGAGCAGTACTTC.

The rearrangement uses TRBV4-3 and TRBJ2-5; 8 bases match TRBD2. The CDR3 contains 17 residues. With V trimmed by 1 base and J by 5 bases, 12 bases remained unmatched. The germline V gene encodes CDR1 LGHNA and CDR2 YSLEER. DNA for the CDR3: TGCGCCAGCAGCCAAGGTAGTCCAGCGGGGGCCCGGGAGACCCAGTACTTC. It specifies CASSQGSPAGARETQYF.

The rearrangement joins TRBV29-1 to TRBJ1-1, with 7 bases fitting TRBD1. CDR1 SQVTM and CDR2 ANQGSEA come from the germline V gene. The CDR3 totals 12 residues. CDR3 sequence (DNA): TGCAGTGCTGGACAGGTGAACACTGAAGCTTTCTTT. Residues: CSAGQVNTEAFF.

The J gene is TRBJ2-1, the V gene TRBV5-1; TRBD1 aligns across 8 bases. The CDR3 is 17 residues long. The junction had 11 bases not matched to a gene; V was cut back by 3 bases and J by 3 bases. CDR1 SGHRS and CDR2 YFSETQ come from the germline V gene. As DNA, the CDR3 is TGCGCCAGCAGCTGGACCTTAACAGGGGGTAACTACAATGAGCAGTTCTTC. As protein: CASSWTLTGGNYNEQFF.

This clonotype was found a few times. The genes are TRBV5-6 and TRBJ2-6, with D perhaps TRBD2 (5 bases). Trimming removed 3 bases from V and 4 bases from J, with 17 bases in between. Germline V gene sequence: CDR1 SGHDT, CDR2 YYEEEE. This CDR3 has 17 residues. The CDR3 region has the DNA TGTGCCAGCAGCTCGGGGATAGGCCCACCAGGGGCCAACGTCCTGACTTTC. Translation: CASSSGIGPPGANVLTF.

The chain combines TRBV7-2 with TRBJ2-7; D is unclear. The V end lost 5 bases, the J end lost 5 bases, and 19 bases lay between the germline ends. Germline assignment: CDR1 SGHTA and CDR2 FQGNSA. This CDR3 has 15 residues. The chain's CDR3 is CASSKDNAYADEQYF. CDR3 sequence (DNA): TGTGCCAGCAGCAAAGATAACGCTTATGCCGACGAGCAGTACTTC.

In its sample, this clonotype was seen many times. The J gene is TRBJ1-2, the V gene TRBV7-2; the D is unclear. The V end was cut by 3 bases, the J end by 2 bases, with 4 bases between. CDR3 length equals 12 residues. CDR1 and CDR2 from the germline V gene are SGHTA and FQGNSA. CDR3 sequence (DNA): TGTGCCAGCAGCTTCTCCAACTATGGCTACACCTTC. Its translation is CASSFSNYGYTF.

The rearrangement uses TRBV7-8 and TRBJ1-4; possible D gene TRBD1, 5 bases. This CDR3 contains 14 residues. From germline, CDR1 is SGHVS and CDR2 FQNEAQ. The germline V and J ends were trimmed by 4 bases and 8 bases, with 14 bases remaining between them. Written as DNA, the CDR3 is TGTGCCAGCAGCTCATCGGGGGTATGGGAAAAACTGTTTTTT. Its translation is CASSSSGVWEKLFF.

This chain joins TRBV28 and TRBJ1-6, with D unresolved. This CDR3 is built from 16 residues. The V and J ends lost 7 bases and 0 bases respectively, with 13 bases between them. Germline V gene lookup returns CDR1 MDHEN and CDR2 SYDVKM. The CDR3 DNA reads TGTGCCAGCACCCCATCCCAGAGCTCCTATAATTCACCCCTCCACTTT. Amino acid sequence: CASTPSQSSYNSPLHF.

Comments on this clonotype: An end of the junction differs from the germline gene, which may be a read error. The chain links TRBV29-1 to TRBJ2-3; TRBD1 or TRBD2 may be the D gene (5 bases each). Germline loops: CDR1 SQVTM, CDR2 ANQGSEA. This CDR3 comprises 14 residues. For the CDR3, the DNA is TGCAGCGTTAACCCCCAGGGACGCACAGATGCGCAGTATTTT. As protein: CSVNPQGRTDAQYF.

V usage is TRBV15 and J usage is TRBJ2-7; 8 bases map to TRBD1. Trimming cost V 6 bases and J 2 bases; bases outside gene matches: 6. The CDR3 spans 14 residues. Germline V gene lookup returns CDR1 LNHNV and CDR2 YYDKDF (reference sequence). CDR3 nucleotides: TGTGCCACCAGTCCCGGGACAGGAGCCTACGAGCAGTACTTC. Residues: CATSPGTGAYEQYF.

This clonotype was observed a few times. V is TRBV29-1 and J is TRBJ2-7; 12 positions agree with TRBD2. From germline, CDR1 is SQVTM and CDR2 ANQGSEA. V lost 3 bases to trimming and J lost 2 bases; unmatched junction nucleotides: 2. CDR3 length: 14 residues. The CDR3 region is CSVDPSGGAYEQYF. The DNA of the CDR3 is TGCAGCGTTGACCCTAGCGGGGGGGCCTACGAGCAGTACTTC.

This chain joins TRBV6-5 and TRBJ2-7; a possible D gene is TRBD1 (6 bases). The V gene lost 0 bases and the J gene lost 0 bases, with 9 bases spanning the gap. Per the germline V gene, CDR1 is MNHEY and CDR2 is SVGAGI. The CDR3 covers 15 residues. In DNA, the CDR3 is TGTGCCAGCAGTTACTCTGGGGACATCTCCTACGAGCAGTACTTC. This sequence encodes CASSYSGDISYEQYF.